This T cell receptor (beta chain) was observed in a study of CD8+CD57+ T cells in acquired aplastic anemia. Study at large: CD4+ and CD8+ cells, once sorted, gave DNA averaging about 3 ug.

At least ten counts were recorded for this clonotype. No antigen is known for it. Patients sequenced had flow cytometry evidence of CD8+CD57+ cell expansion. Severe acquired aplastic anemia was the diagnosis recorded for all patients. Patients had undergone no therapy by the time their blood was sampled. The CDR3 spans 13 residues. Deletions cut 5 bases from V and 3 bases from J, with 10 bases between. General study points: Patients and controls shared over 25 CD8+ CDR3 sequences, highly expressed in patients.

The template used for profiling TCR beta VDJ and CDR3 was genomic DNA. MiXCR was run by TCRdb on the reads, yielding one entry per CDR3 protein. The table lists around 220,000 distinct CDR3 sequences, less than 60% of them singletons. This chain joins TRBV12-3 or TRBV12-4 and TRBJ1-1; no definite D call. Sequenced input: sorted CD4+, CD8+, or CD8+CD57+ T cells (not recorded which) from PBMCs. The TCR comes from a human donor with aplastic anemia. The CDR3 sequence: CASSPVVDTEAFF. In DNA form, the CDR3 reads TGTGCCAGCAGTCCTGTAGTGGACACTGAAGCTTTCTTT.